These 13 T cell receptor beta chains share one sample of origin, sequenced in a study of OX40 agonist ivuxolimab in advanced cancers. The assay was immunoSEQ multiplex PCR, and TCRdb's table has in-frame clones only and misses some. Seen here are 70,000 or so clones, more than 70% observed once, and the top ten hold approximately 2.5%. The sequenced sample was CD4+ or CD8+ T cells sorted from blood, obtained in a trial of the OX40 agonist ivuxolimab. The source is an adult with an advanced solid tumor such as melanoma, head and neck, liver or kidney cancer.

V is TRBV30 and J is TRBJ1-2; 9 bases map to TRBD1. CDR1 and CDR2 (germline): GTSNPN, SVGIG (reference sequence). The V gene end was trimmed by 2 bases and the J gene end by 8 bases; junction bases not matched to a gene: 9. This CDR3 comprises 14 residues. CDR3 in DNA: TGTGCCTGGAGTACGGACAGGGGTTTGTCGGGCTACACCTTC. Its translation: CAWSTDRGLSGYTF.

The rearrangement joins TRBV19 to TRBJ2-5, with 11 positions matching TRBD2. The V gene's germline CDR1 is LNHDA and CDR2 SQIVND (reference sequence). The CDR3 length is 16 residues. Unmatched junction bases numbered 3, after V lost 2 bases and J lost 1 base. CDR3 DNA sequence: TGTGCCAGTAGTATAAATAGCGGGAGGGCCCAAGAGACCCAGTACTTC. Amino acid sequence: CASSINSGRAQETQYF. Supplemented by reference TRBV19 and TRBJ2-5, the full variable domain reads DGGITQSPKYLFRKEGQNVTLSCEQNLNHDAMYWYRQDPGQGLRLIYYSQIVNDFQKGDIAEGYSVSREKKESFPLTVTSAQKNPTAFYLCASSINSGRAQETQYFGPGTRLLVL.

The gene calls are TRBV2 and TRBJ2-1; perhaps TRBD2 as D (7 bases). The CDR3 spans 14 residues. Trimming left V 5 bases short and J 8 bases short, with 16 bases between. Germline V gene data show CDR1 as SNHLY and CDR2 as FYNNEI. In DNA, the CDR3 is TGTGCCAGCAGTTCCAGAAGGGGGGGCGATGAGCAGTTCTTC. This encodes CASSSRRGGDEQFF.

The chain joins TRBV29-1 to TRBJ2-3; maybe TRBD2 (5 bases). The CDR3 consists of 14 residues. The germline CDR1 and CDR2 sequences are SQVTM and ANQGSEA. V lost 2 bases and J lost 3, with 12 bases in between. CDR3 region: CSVELRRGTDTQYF. The CDR3 nucleotides are TGCAGCGTTGAATTGAGAAGAGGGACAGATACGCAGTATTTT.

In regard to this clone: Compared with germline, one end of the junction differs, possibly owing to a read error. This chain connects TRBV7-7 to TRBJ2-3; 12 positions agree with TRBD2. CDR3 length: 17 residues. Germline CDR1 reads SSHAT; CDR2 reads FNYEAQ (reference sequence). CDR3 in amino acids: CASSLGTSGGRIDTQYF. CDR3 nucleotides: TGTGCTAGCAGCTTAGGAACTAGCGGGGGGAGAATAGATACGCAGTATTTT.

The CDR3: CASSEGLAGGRGETQYF. CDR3 sequence (DNA): TGCGCCAGCAGTGAGGGACTAGCGGGGGGCCGGGGGGAGACCCAGTACTTC. The chain carries TRBV10-2 and TRBJ2-5; 14 bases align to TRBD2. Germline trimming cut 2 bases from V and 5 bases from J; bases unmatched to any gene: 7. This CDR3 region has 17 residues. Germline-derived CDR1 and CDR2 are WSHSY and SAAADI.

The chain carries TRBV7-9 and TRBJ1-6; D is uncertain. The CDR3 spans 16 residues. Trimming removed 1 base at V and 7 bases at J, with 14 bases between. Germline CDR1 reads SEHNR; CDR2 reads FQNEAQ (reference sequence). In nucleotides, the CDR3 is TGTGCCAGCAGCTTAGATAACGTAACACCGAATTCACCCCTCCACTTT. Amino acids: CASSLDNVTPNSPLHF. Variable domain in full (rest from reference TRBV7-9 and TRBJ1-6): DTGVSQNPRHKITKRGQNVTFRCDPISEHNRLYWYRQTLGQGPEFLTYFQNEAQLEKSRLLSDRFSAERPKGSFSTLEIQRTEQGDSAMYLCASSLDNVTPNSPLHFGNGTRLTVT.

This rearrangement joins TRBV10-2 to TRBJ2-3; 11 bases line up with TRBD2. Trimming cost V 6 bases and J 6 bases; bases outside gene matches: 8. Looked up from germline, CDR1 is WSHSY and CDR2 is SAAADI. CDR3 length: 15 amino acids. CDR3 loop: CASRPPSGGSDTQYF. CDR3 nucleotides: TGCGCCAGCAGGCCCCCTAGCGGGGGGAGCGATACGCAGTATTTT.

Here the CDR3 reads CASGGRGRADEQYF. The CDR3 DNA follows: TGTGCCAGCGGCGGTCGCGGGAGGGCCGACGAGCAGTACTTC. The V and J genes are TRBV2 and TRBJ2-7; 9 positions match TRBD2. This CDR3 is built from 14 residues. Per germline, CDR1 SNHLY and CDR2 FYNNEI. The V gene end was trimmed by 8 bases and the J gene end by 5 bases; junction bases not matched to a gene: 10.

The table lists this clone with a few counts. V gene TRBV6-5 combines with J gene TRBJ1-6, with 7 positions matching TRBD1. Per germline, CDR1 MNHEY and CDR2 SVGAGI. The CDR3 contains 15 residues. V shed 2 bases, J shed 8 bases, and the junction held 6 bases outside the gene matches. For the CDR3, the DNA is TGTGCCAGCAGTTACACCACAGGGGAGGATTCACCCCTCCACTTT. This translates into CASSYTTGEDSPLHF.

This clone has a handful of counts. The gene calls are TRBV7-9 and TRBJ2-1; 7 bases align to TRBD2. The J segment lost 4 bases and the V segment lost 5 bases, leaving 14 bases of the junction unmatched. CDR3 length: 17 amino acids. Germline CDR1 is SEHNR and CDR2 is FQNEAQ (reference sequence). CDR3 protein: CASSPSGRDRTYNEQFF. In nucleotides, the CDR3 is TGTGCCAGCAGCCCTAGCGGCAGGGACCGTACATACAATGAGCAGTTCTTC.

The gene calls are TRBV27 and TRBJ2-3, with no clear D. CDR3 length: 15 amino acids. Germline V gene data show CDR1 as MNHEY and CDR2 as SMNVEV (reference sequence). Between the trimmed V and J ends, which lost 6 bases and 0 bases, there was a span of 13 bases. In DNA form, the CDR3 reads TGTGCCAGCAGCTTCCGTTGGTCTAGCACAGATACGCAGTATTTT. It encodes CASSFRWSSTDTQYF.

This clone was counted a few times. V usage is TRBV18 and J usage is TRBJ2-7; D perhaps matches TRBD2 (6 bases). CDR3 length: 13 amino acids. The germline CDR1 and CDR2 sequences are KGHSH and LQKENI. Trimming pared 3 bases from V and 2 bases from J, leaving 8 bases between. For the CDR3, the DNA is TGTGCCAGCTCACCCGGGGGAACCTACGAGCAGTACTTC. It specifies CASSPGGTYEQYF.